This entry lists 20 T cell receptor beta chains sequenced from one sample in a study of CD8+ T cells in alopecia areata. RNA was extracted and reverse transcribed into cDNA as the sequencing template. Using immunoSEQ multiplex PCR, the repertoire was profiled, and TCRdb retains in-frame clones only, with some absent. This table has some 210,000 clones, about 60% appearing once. The sample consisted of CD4+ T cells sorted from blood, taken at week 0. The receptor set was obtained from a human donor with alopecia areata.

This clone was detected ten times or more. Other DNA sequences within the sample encode an identical CDR3. The V call is TRBV2, the J call TRBJ1-4, with 9 bases identical to TRBD1. The CDR3 runs 14 residues. The junction had 3 bases not matched to a gene; V was cut back by 6 bases and J by 4 bases. CDR1 is SNHLY and CDR2 is FYNNEI in the germline V gene. CDR3 amino acids: CASRRQGVNEKLFF. In nucleotides, the CDR3 is TGTGCCAGCAGAAGACAGGGGGTTAATGAAAAACTGTTTTTT.

The chain is built from TRBV30 and TRBJ2-5; D not certain. The germline CDR1 and CDR2 sequences are GTSNPN and SVGIG (reference sequence). V lost 1 base and J lost 5, with 8 bases in between. The CDR3 consists of 12 residues. CDR3 amino acids: CAWSGSRETQYF. CDR3 coding DNA: TGTGCCTGGAGTGGGAGCCGGGAGACCCAGTACTTC.

This clone was seen a handful of times. V and J are TRBV5-1 and TRBJ1-1; D is ambiguous. The length of the CDR3 is 14 residues. V lost 0 bases and J lost 0, with 6 bases in between. Germline CDR1 is SGHRS and CDR2 is YFSETQ. The CDR3 loop reads CASSLGEVNTEAFF. The CDR3 DNA reads TGCGCCAGCAGCTTGGGGGAAGTGAACACTGAAGCTTTCTTT.

This clone occurred a few times. The chain couples TRBV29-1 to TRBJ2-5; D gene unclear. The DNA end is a closer match to TRBJ2-7, so the J assignment may be wrong. CDR1 and CDR2 (germline): SQVTM, ANQGSEA. The CDR3 is 12 residues long. The CDR3 sequence is CSVGWQSYEQYF. CDR3 nucleotide sequence: TGCAGCGTTGGATGGCAGAGCTACGAGCAGTACTTC.

This clone was observed a handful of times. This chain connects TRBV30 to TRBJ2-3; no definite D call. The CDR3 has 14 residues. The germline V gene encodes CDR1 GTSNPN and CDR2 SVGIG (reference sequence). The ends were cut back, 4 bases at V and 8 bases at J, with 19 bases in the middle. The CDR3 loop is CAWTIPLPSPTQYF. The DNA for the CDR3 is TGTGCCTGGACTATACCACTACCGTCACCTACGCAGTATTTT.

This clone was observed many times. V gene TRBV11-2 combines with J gene TRBJ1-2, with D perhaps matching TRBD1 (5 bases). CDR3 length: 16 residues. CDR1 and CDR2 from the germline V gene are SGHAT and FQNNGV. The V end lost 4 bases, the J end lost 2 bases, and 17 bases lay between the germline ends. The CDR3 sequence: CASSSVRTQRNYGYTF. CDR3 DNA: TGTGCCAGCAGCTCCGTGCGGACACAGAGAAACTATGGCTACACCTTC.

In its sample, this clone was seen a few times. V is TRBV4-1 and J is TRBJ2-4, with a possible D match to TRBD2 (6 bases). The germline V gene has CDR1 MGHRA and CDR2 YSYEKL. This CDR3 region has 13 residues. Trimming removed 1 base at V and 13 bases at J, with 14 bases between. As DNA, the CDR3 is TGCGCCAGCAGCCAAGTACTGGGGGGTGGACAGTACTTC. It encodes CASSQVLGGGQYF.

The rearrangement links TRBV7-3 to TRBJ2-3; TRBD2 matches 8 bases. CDR1 and CDR2 from the germline V gene are SGHTA and FQGTGA. The CDR3 is 15 amino acids. The ends lost 5 bases at V and 4 bases at J; junction bases unmatched: 8. CDR3 residues: CASSQQRGSSDTQYF. CDR3 DNA sequence: TGTGCCAGCAGCCAACAGCGGGGGTCATCAGATACGCAGTATTTT.

This clone was counted only a few times. The V call is TRBV7-9, the J call TRBJ1-4; D is unclear. The germline V gene encodes CDR1 SEHNR and CDR2 FQNEAQ (reference sequence). This CDR3 has 18 residues. The V end lost 2 bases, the J end lost 0 bases, and 16 bases lay between the germline ends. The CDR3 spells CASSLLGGISATNEKLFF. CDR3 nucleotide sequence: TGTGCCAGCAGCTTATTGGGAGGGATTTCTGCAACTAATGAAAAACTGTTTTTT.

This rearrangement joins TRBV30 to TRBJ1-5; D uncertain. The length of the CDR3 is 16 residues. Between the trimmed V and J ends, which lost 2 bases and 0 bases, there was a span of 14 bases. The germline gives CDR1 GTSNPN, CDR2 SVGIG (reference sequence). DNA for the CDR3: TGTGCCTGGAGTCAGAGAGGAACCTATAGCAATCAGCCCCAGCATTTT. Protein product: CAWSQRGTYSNQPQHF.

This clone was seen only a few times. CDR3 DNA sequence: TGTGCCAGTAGTCCAAGACTAGACGTATATGAAAAACTGTTTTTT. Protein product: CASSPRLDVYEKLFF. The genes are TRBV19 and TRBJ1-4; unclear D gene. The CDR3 runs to 15 residues. V gave up 5 bases and J gave up 6 bases, with 16 bases separating them. Looked up from germline, CDR1 is LNHDA and CDR2 is SQIVND (reference sequence).

This clone occurred many times. This chain links TRBV29-1 with TRBJ2-2; D gene ambiguous. CDR1 is SQVTM and CDR2 is ANQGSEA in the germline V gene. CDR3 size: 12 residues. V lost 5 bases and J lost 5, with 9 bases in between. CDR3 nucleotide sequence: TGCAGCGTTTTAACAAAGACCGGGGAGCTGTTTTTT. Encoded protein: CSVLTKTGELFF.

The chain uses TRBV7-3 and TRBJ2-3, with TRBD2 matching over 8 bases. The CDR3 consists of 13 residues. Per the germline V gene, CDR1 is SGHTA and CDR2 is FQGTGA. The J segment lost 14 bases and the V segment lost 0 bases, leaving 7 bases of the junction unmatched. The CDR3 region has the DNA TGTGCCAGCAGCTTAACACCTGGGACTAGTACGTATTTT. It codes for CASSLTPGTSTYF. Variable domain in full (rest from reference TRBV7-3 and TRBJ2-3): GAGVSQTPSNKVTEKGKYVELRCDPISGHTALYWYRQSLGQGPEFLIYFQGTGAADDSGLPNDRFFAVRPEGSVSTLKIQRTERGDSAVYLCASSLTPGTSTYFGPGTRLTVL.

J is TRBJ2-6 and V is TRBV4-1, with D unresolved. CDR3 length: 16 amino acids. CDR1 and CDR2 (germline): MGHRA, YSYEKL. V lost 10 bases, J lost 0 bases, and 16 bases lay in between. The CDR3 region is CATRPIFNSGANVLTF. The CDR3 coding sequence is TGCGCCACCAGACCGATATTCAACTCTGGGGCCAACGTCCTGACTTTC.

This chain links TRBV27 with TRBJ1-1; 7 positions match TRBD1. Trimming at V came to 6 bases and at J to 7 bases, leaving 11 bases not matched to a gene. The CDR3 spans 14 residues. Germline V gene data show CDR1 as MNHEY and CDR2 as SMNVEV (reference sequence). CDR3 bases: TGTGCCAGCAGAACAACCGACAGGGTTTTTGAAGCTTTCTTT. Encoded protein: CASRTTDRVFEAFF.

This clone was detected a few times. V and J are TRBV6-5 and TRBJ1-5; D is unresolved. V was pared by 2 bases and J by 3 bases, with 11 bases between. The germline CDR1 and CDR2 sequences are MNHEY and SVGAGI. CDR3 length: 15 residues. The CDR3 DNA is TGTGCCAGCAGTTACGGCCGCGGGAACAATCAGCCCCAGCATTTT. Translation: CASSYGRGNNQPQHF.

This chain uses TRBV30 with TRBJ1-1, with D tentatively TRBD1 (5 bases). The V gene's germline CDR1 is GTSNPN and CDR2 SVGIG (reference sequence). The V end lost 3 bases, the J end lost 6 bases, and 20 bases lay between the germline ends. The CDR3 has 15 residues. The CDR3 region is CAWSYYRPSGAEAFF. Written as DNA, the CDR3 is TGTGCCTGGAGCTACTACAGGCCCTCGGGGGCTGAAGCTTTCTTT.

The chain links TRBV1 to TRBJ1-2. TRBV1 is a recognized pseudogene. The CDR3 length is 11 residues. The CDR3 region is CTSSLRSGYTF. In DNA, the CDR3 is TGCACCAGCAGCCTCAGGAGTGGCTACACCTTC.

The genes are TRBV4-1 and TRBJ1-3; 9 positions agree with TRBD1. CDR3 length equals 16 residues. Unmatched junction bases numbered 5, after V lost 0 bases and J lost 5 bases. CDR1 and CDR2 (germline): MGHRA, YSYEKL. CDR3 in DNA: TGCGCCAGCAGCCAAGATCGAACAGGGGGCAGAAACACCATATATTTT. Residues: CASSQDRTGGRNTIYF.

The rearrangement joins TRBV30 to TRBJ2-5; D is possibly TRBD2 (5 bases). Germline V gene lookup returns CDR1 GTSNPN and CDR2 SVGIG (reference sequence). The length of the CDR3 is 14 residues. Trimming took 2 bases from V and 1 from J, leaving 11 bases between them. The CDR3, as DNA: TGTGCCTGGAGTAACGTACTAGGCCAAGAGACCCAGTACTTC. This gives the protein CAWSNVLGQETQYF.